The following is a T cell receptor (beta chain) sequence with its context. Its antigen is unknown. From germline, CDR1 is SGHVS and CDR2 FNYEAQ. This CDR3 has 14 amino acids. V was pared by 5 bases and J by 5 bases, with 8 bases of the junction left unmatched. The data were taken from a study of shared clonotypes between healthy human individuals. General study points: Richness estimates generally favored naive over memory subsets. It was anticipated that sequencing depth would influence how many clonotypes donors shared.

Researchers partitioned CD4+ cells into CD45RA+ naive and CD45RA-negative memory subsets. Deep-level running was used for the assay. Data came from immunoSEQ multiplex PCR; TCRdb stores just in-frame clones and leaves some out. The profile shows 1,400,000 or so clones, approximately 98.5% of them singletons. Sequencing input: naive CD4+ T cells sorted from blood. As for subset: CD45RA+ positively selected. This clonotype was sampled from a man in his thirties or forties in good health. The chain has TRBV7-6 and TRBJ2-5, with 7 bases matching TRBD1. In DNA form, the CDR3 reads TGTGCCAGCAGCGAACGACAGGGTCCGGAGACCCAGTACTTC. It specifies CASSERQGPETQYF.